Presented here are 26 T cell receptor beta chains from one specimen sequenced in a study of blood T cell repertoires in COVID-19. Repertoires were generated with immunoSEQ multiplex PCR, while TCRdb's copy carries only in-frame clones and drops some. The table has 350,000 to 400,000 clones, around 90% seen once. Sequenced material: PBMCs or T cells enriched from blood (not recorded which). These receptor sequences come from a young woman who had recovered from COVID-19.

J is TRBJ1-3 and V is TRBV18, with TRBD1 identical over 9 bases. There are 15 residues in the CDR3. CDR1 and CDR2 (germline): KGHSH, LQKENI. V gave up 6 bases and J gave up 4 bases; unmatched junction bases: 7. The CDR3 protein is CASSAGTGSGNTIYF. The DNA of the CDR3 is TGTGCCAGCTCGGCTGGGACAGGGTCAGGAAACACCATATATTTT.

This sequence joins TRBV2 and TRBJ2-2; D remains unclear. The CDR3 is 12 residues long. Germline CDR1 is SNHLY and CDR2 is FYNNEI. V lost 6 bases to trimming and J lost 8 bases, with 10 bases between them. The chain's CDR3 is CASSALAGELFF. CDR3 coding DNA: TGTGCCAGCAGCGCTCTGGCAGGGGAGCTGTTTTTT.

The chain couples TRBV9 to TRBJ2-1; the D gene is possibly TRBD1 (6 bases). Germline V gene lookup returns CDR1 SGDLS and CDR2 YYNGEE. The CDR3 contains 17 residues. The V end was cut by 4 bases, the J end by 6 bases, with 23 bases between. CDR3 nucleotide sequence: TGTGCCAGCAGCCCCGACGATCTTTGGACAGCCCTCAATGAGCAGTTCTTC. Protein product: CASSPDDLWTALNEQFF. Supplemented by reference TRBV9 and TRBJ2-1, the full variable domain reads DSGVTQTPKHLITATGQRVTLRCSPRSGDLSVYWYQQSLDQGLQFLIQYYNGEERAKGNILERFSAQQFPDLHSELNLSSLELGDSALYFCASSPDDLWTALNEQFFGPGTRLTVL.

A note on this clone: Because the CDR3 is missing its conserved closing phenylalanine or tryptophan, this is likely a read error. Because the CDR3's place on the DNA is in doubt, the DNA is left out and the CDR3 is given as listed by TCRdb. This chain links TRBV9 with TRBJ1-1; TRBD1 is the table's D call, not checked against the DNA. The CDR3 has 9 amino acids, counting both end residues. Germline assignment: CDR1 SGDLS and CDR2 YYNGEE. The CDR3 loop reads CASSADSSS.

This clone has just one count. The V gene is TRBV10-1, the J gene TRBJ2-3, with 8 bases that match TRBD1. The J segment lost 0 bases and the V segment lost 10 bases, leaving 15 bases of the junction unmatched. Germline V lookup: CDR1 WNHNN, CDR2 SYGVQD (reference sequence). This CDR3 is 17 amino acids long. CDR3 in DNA: TGCGCCACTCCAGACAGGGGAGCCAGAGTCAGCACAGATACGCAGTATTTT. This codes for CATPDRGARVSTDTQYF.

The rearrangement joins TRBV27 to TRBJ2-1; no firm D call. The germline V gene encodes CDR1 MNHEY and CDR2 SMNVEV (reference sequence). The CDR3 contains 14 residues. Between the trimmed V and J ends, which lost 4 bases and 1 base, there was a span of 8 bases. CDR3: CASSWAQSYNEQFF. The CDR3, as DNA: TGTGCCAGCAGTTGGGCGCAATCCTACAATGAGCAGTTCTTC.

The CDR3 DNA is TGTGCCACCAGCAGAGAGGGGGCGAGAGGCAATCAGCCCCAGCATTTT. Amino acid sequence: CATSREGARGNQPQHF. The chain couples TRBV15 to TRBJ1-5; D might be TRBD1 (6 bases). V shed 0 bases and J shed 2 bases, with 11 bases lying between them. Germline lookup yields CDR1 LNHNV and CDR2 YYDKDF (reference sequence). The CDR3 length is 16 residues.

The chain recombines TRBV19 with TRBJ2-2; perhaps TRBD1 as D (5 bases). The CDR3 has 16 residues. Per germline, CDR1 LNHDA and CDR2 SQIVND (reference sequence). V lost 3 bases, J lost 4 bases, and 15 bases lay in between. The CDR3 coding sequence is TGTGCCAGTAGTATCTTAACAGGTCCTAGCACCGGGGAGCTGTTTTTT. Amino acids: CASSILTGPSTGELFF. The full variable domain, rest sourced from reference TRBV19 and TRBJ2-2, is DGGITQSPKYLFRKEGQNVTLSCEQNLNHDAMYWYRQDPGQGLRLIYYSQIVNDFQKGDIAEGYSVSREKKESFPLTVTSAQKNPTAFYLCASSILTGPSTGELFFGEGSRLTVL.

This chain connects TRBV6-5 to TRBJ1-2; D perhaps matches TRBD1 (5 bases). The length of the CDR3 is 12 residues. CDR1 and CDR2 from the germline V gene are MNHEY and SVGAGI. V was trimmed by 2 bases and J by 10 bases, leaving 11 bases between them. The CDR3 DNA reads as TGTGCCAGCAGTTACCCCCAGGGTGTCTACACCTTC. This translates into CASSYPQGVYTF.

The V gene is TRBV5-4, the J gene TRBJ2-4, with 11 bases fitting TRBD1. The CDR3 spans 14 residues. Looked up from germline, CDR1 is SGHNT and CDR2 is YYREEE (reference sequence). Losses at the gene ends were 4 bases for V and 11 bases for J; bases not matched to a gene: 8. The CDR3 region has the DNA TGTGCCAGCAGCGGTGGGGACAGGGGGAGTGTTCAGTACTTC. Encoded protein: CASSGGDRGSVQYF.

The sample holds a few counts of this clone. The chain uses TRBV7-8 and TRBJ2-1, with 11 bases lining up with TRBD1. The V gene end was trimmed by 5 bases and the J gene end by 6 bases; junction bases not matched to a gene: 9. In germline, CDR1 is SGHVS, CDR2 FQNEAQ. The CDR3 covers 16 residues. CDR3 loop: CASSARTGGFSNEQFF. The CDR3 DNA follows: TGTGCCAGCAGCGCACGGACAGGGGGCTTTAGCAATGAGCAGTTCTTC.

This chain joins TRBV6-1 and TRBJ1-5; D remains unclear. Trimming left V 6 bases short and J 0 bases short, with 6 bases between. Germline assignment: CDR1 MNHNS and CDR2 SASEGT. This CDR3 has 13 residues. In DNA, the CDR3 is TGTGCCAGCAGGATCAGTAGCAATCAGCCCCAGCATTTT. Protein product: CASRISSNQPQHF.

The V and J genes are TRBV5-1 and TRBJ2-3, with TRBD2 as a possible D gene (6 bases). V shed 3 bases and J shed 3 bases, with 14 bases lying between them. This CDR3 is 15 amino acids long. Looked up from germline, CDR1 is SGHRS and CDR2 is YFSETQ. CDR3 sequence reads: CASSSVGGATDTQYF. In DNA, the CDR3 is TGCGCCAGCAGCTCCGTCGGAGGGGCAACAGATACGCAGTATTTT.

The V gene is TRBV5-6, the J gene TRBJ2-7; no reliable D call. The V gene's germline CDR1 is SGHDT and CDR2 YYEEEE. The CDR3 has 14 amino acids. Trimming cost V 4 bases and J 3 bases, with 14 bases left between them. As DNA, the CDR3 is TGTGCCAGCAGCGCCCCACTCGGGTTCTACGAGCAGTACTTC. Encoded protein: CASSAPLGFYEQYF.

J is TRBJ2-1 and V is TRBV6-2 or TRBV6-3; TRBD1 matches 7 bases. Germline-derived CDR1 and CDR2 are MNHEY and SVGEGT. CDR3 length: 16 residues. J lost 0 bases, V lost 5 bases, and 7 bases had no gene match. CDR3 in amino acids: CASSPATGASYNEQFF. The CDR3 bases are TGTGCCAGCAGTCCGGCCACAGGGGCCTCCTACAATGAGCAGTTCTTC.

The chain employs TRBV3-1 (or the pseudogene TRBV3-2) and TRBJ2-2, with 7 bases that match TRBD2. The V gene end was trimmed by 2 bases and the J gene end by 3 bases; junction bases not matched to a gene: 3. This CDR3 has 15 residues. Germline CDR1 and CDR2: LGHDT and YNNKEL (reference sequence). CDR3 in DNA: TGTGCCAGCAGCCAACGGCTAGCGGACACCGGGGAGCTGTTTTTT. Translating it yields CASSQRLADTGELFF.

The chain has TRBV6-5 and TRBJ2-5, with D possibly being TRBD2 (5 bases). Trimming took off 7 bases at V and 9 bases at J, with 9 bases between the two ends. CDR1 and CDR2 (germline): MNHEY, SVGAGI. The CDR3 is made up of 10 amino acids. The CDR3 DNA is TGTGCCAGCACAGGCGGGCCCCAGTACTTC. It encodes CASTGGPQYF.

The rearrangement uses TRBV7-2 and TRBJ2-3, with D perhaps matching TRBD2 (6 bases). Deletions cut 0 bases from V and 6 bases from J, with 13 bases between. The CDR3 covers 15 residues. Germline assignment: CDR1 SGHTA and CDR2 FQGNSA. CDR3 protein: CASSLAGREADTQYF. The CDR3 bases are TGTGCCAGCAGCTTAGCGGGCAGGGAGGCGGATACGCAGTATTTT. The variable domain in full, completed from reference TRBV7-2 and TRBJ2-3, reads GAGVSQSPSNKVTEKGKDVELRCDPISGHTALYWYRQSLGQGLEFLIYFQGNSAPDKSGLPSDRFSAERTGGSVSTLTIQRTQQEDSAVYLCASSLAGREADTQYFGPGTRLTVL.

The rearrangement uses TRBV19 and TRBJ1-2, with 12 bases matching TRBD1. V trimming: 4 bases; J trimming: 6 bases; junction bases outside the gene matches: 3. The CDR3 loop spans 14 amino acids. Germline V gene lookup returns CDR1 LNHDA and CDR2 SQIVND (reference sequence). CDR3 DNA: TGTGCCAGTAGTACAAGGGACAGGGGGCATGGCTACACCTTC. Residues: CASSTRDRGHGYTF. The variable domain in full, with the rest retrieved from reference TRBV19 and TRBJ1-2, is DGGITQSPKYLFRKEGQNVTLSCEQNLNHDAMYWYRQDPGQGLRLIYYSQIVNDFQKGDIAEGYSVSREKKESFPLTVTSAQKNPTAFYLCASSTRDRGHGYTFGSGTRLTVV.

J is TRBJ1-4 and V is TRBV30; 9 bases map to TRBD1. Germline V lookup: CDR1 GTSNPN, CDR2 SVGIG (reference sequence). The CDR3 is 15 residues long. The V gene end was trimmed by 2 bases and the J gene end by 8 bases; junction bases not matched to a gene: 9. As DNA, the CDR3 is TGTGCCTGGAGTCCGCCCGGGACAGGGCTCGAAAAACTGTTTTTT. Amino acids: CAWSPPGTGLEKLFF.

The chain is built from TRBV7-8 and TRBJ1-5, with D perhaps TRBD1 (6 bases). Germline CDR1 SGHVS, CDR2 FQNEAQ. V lost 5 bases and J 3 bases, leaving 14 bases between the germline ends. This CDR3 comprises 15 residues. CDR3 region: CASSLRTANNQPQHF. The CDR3 DNA reads TGTGCCAGCAGCCTACGGACAGCCAACAATCAGCCCCAGCATTTT.

A single count supports this clone. This sequence joins TRBV7-6 and TRBJ2-7; TRBD1 matches 10 bases. CDR1 SGHVS and CDR2 FNYEAQ come from the germline V gene. The trim removed 0 bases at V and 0 bases at J, leaving 2 bases unmatched. The CDR3 is 16 residues long. CDR3 protein: CASSLAGTGVSYEQYF. Written as DNA, the CDR3 is TGTGCCAGCAGCTTAGCCGGGACAGGGGTCTCCTACGAGCAGTACTTC.

This chain links TRBV9 with TRBJ1-6, with 7 bases fitting TRBD1. V was pared by 4 bases and J by 1 base, with 5 bases of the junction left unmatched. The CDR3 totals 16 residues. The germline gives CDR1 SGDLS, CDR2 YYNGEE. The CDR3 DNA reads TGTGCCAGCAGCTACAGGGGAGAGTCCTATAATTCACCCCTCCACTTT. Protein product: CASSYRGESYNSPLHF. Supplemented by reference TRBV9 and TRBJ1-6, the full variable domain reads DSGVTQTPKHLITATGQRVTLRCSPRSGDLSVYWYQQSLDQGLQFLIQYYNGEERAKGNILERFSAQQFPDLHSELNLSSLELGDSALYFCASSYRGESYNSPLHFGNGTRLTVT.

The rearrangement uses TRBV3-1 (or the pseudogene TRBV3-2) and TRBJ1-2; D is undetermined. This CDR3 region has 13 residues. The ends were cut back, 10 bases at V and 8 bases at J, with 20 bases in the middle. Per the germline V gene, CDR1 is LGHDT and CDR2 is YNNKEL (reference sequence). CDR3 residues: CATHDGYYEGYTF. The CDR3 region has the DNA TGTGCCACCCACGACGGATACTATGAAGGCTACACCTTC.

The genes are TRBV10-3 and TRBJ1-1; no clear D. CDR3 length: 15 residues. V gave up 2 bases and J gave up 1 base, with 11 bases separating them. CDR1 is ENHRY, CDR2 SYGVKD, per germline. This chain's CDR3 is CAISETRVANTEAFF. In DNA, the CDR3 is TGTGCCATCAGTGAGACCCGGGTCGCGAACACTGAAGCTTTCTTT.

J is TRBJ1-6 and V is TRBV27; D unclear. The V gene's germline CDR1 is MNHEY and CDR2 SMNVEV (reference sequence). V lost 11 bases and J lost 2, with 19 bases in between. CDR3 length: 16 residues. CDR3 in amino acids: CARLGFWCPYNSPLHF. Here the CDR3 DNA reads TGTGCCCGCCTAGGATTTTGGTGTCCCTATAATTCACCCCTCCACTTT.